This entry describes one TCR beta chain. Its specificity is not known. The record originates from a study of a mutant IDH1 vaccine in newly diagnosed glioma. Overall study: Vaccination started 4-6 weeks after radiotherapy alone, or with temozolomide cycles.

Sequencing used immunoSEQ multiplex PCR; TCRdb keeps in-frame clones, though not all of them. The data hold 50,000 to 75,000 clones, with 74% observed a single time. Trimming cost V 6 bases and J 6 bases; bases outside gene matches: 5. CDR3 size: 14 residues. CDR1 and CDR2 from the germline V gene are KGHSH and LQKENI. Findings of the study overall: Of the patients, 80% to 95% had vaccine-induced immune responses.

The time point here: week 35, safety follow-up. The vaccine gave 300 ug of a 20-mer mutant IDH1 peptide subcutaneously per dose. Those who donated had recent WHO grade 3 or 4 IDH1-mutant, ATRX-lost astrocytomas. This chain connects TRBV18 to TRBJ2-4, with TRBD1 matching over 10 bases. Here the sequenced sample was PBMCs, taken from a glioma patient whose treatment included an IDH1 peptide vaccine. The receptor's source is a man in his fifties or sixties with glioma. CDR3 amino acids: CASSLGQGINIQYF. The DNA of the CDR3 is TGTGCCAGCTCCCTGGGACAGGGGATAAACATTCAGTACTTC.